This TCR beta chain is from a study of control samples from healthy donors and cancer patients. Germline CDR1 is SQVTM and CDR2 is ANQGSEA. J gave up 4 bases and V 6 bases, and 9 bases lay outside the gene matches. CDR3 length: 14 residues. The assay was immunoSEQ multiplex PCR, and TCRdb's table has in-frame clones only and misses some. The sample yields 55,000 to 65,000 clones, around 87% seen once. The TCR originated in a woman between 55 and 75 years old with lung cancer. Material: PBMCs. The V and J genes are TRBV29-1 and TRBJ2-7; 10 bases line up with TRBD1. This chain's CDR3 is CSVKGGQGRYEQYF. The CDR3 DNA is TGCAGCGTCAAAGGGGGACAGGGGAGGTACGAGCAGTACTTC.